This TCR beta chain was sequenced for a study of molecular identifiers for immune sequencing clone quantification. Note on this clonotype: Its antigen is as yet unknown.

Study-wide findings and caveats: Because of identical TCR molecules sharing a barcode, sizes of highly expanded clones could be underestimated.

Losses at the gene ends were 8 bases for V and 2 bases for J; bases not matched to a gene: 9. The length of the CDR3 is 14 residues. Germline loops: CDR1 MDHEN, CDR2 SYDVKM. One entry per CDR3 protein, called by TCRdb with MiXCR from the PCR reads. Among approximately 590,000 distinct CDR3 sequences listed, around 25% were seen once. The TCR was taken from a human donor in good health. Some libraries in this study had Jurkat cell RNA spiked in. The rearrangement uses TRBV28 and TRBJ2-7, with TRBD1 matching 7 bases. The material sequenced was naive CD8+ T cells from blood, with Jurkat cell RNA spiked in. Subset described: FACS-sorted CD8+CD4-CCR7+CD45RA+ naive T cells. The CDR3 bases are TGTGCCAGCCGCCAATGGACAGGCACCTACGAGCAGTACTTC. The encoded protein is CASRQWTGTYEQYF.